This TCR beta chain was captured by sequencing in a study of blood T cell repertoires in COVID-19 (dated by TCRdb to 2020 to 2021). With regard to the full study: Samples from collaborators originated in the United States, Italy and Spain and spanned both the acute and convalescent phases of COVID-19. The prospective study material was composed of cDNA or gDNA derived from T cells, B-cell-depleted T cells, or PBMCs. Subjects who had been exposed to COVID-19, were actively infected with it, or had recovered from it provided the deeply sampled blood TCRbeta repertoires that made up the dataset. The repertoires were released in a freely available public database meant as a resource for research on the immune response to SARS-CoV-2. Samples were obtained from the ongoing ImmuneRACE study (first 160 participants) and from over 1,000 subjects provided by 6 global collaborators. The sample metadata nearly always contained a de-identified subject ID, COVID-19 status, age in years and sex. Where available, HLA class I and class II types were taken from metadata supplied by the sample provider and were not determined by assay-based typing. Overall study outcomes, separate from this receptor: The quantity of clinical and demographic metadata differed by source and by participant and was supplied without curation.

As to this clone: Its antigen has not been determined. No base quality information exists; no much larger clone differs at one position.

TCRbeta CDR3 regions were amplified from genomic DNA by means of the immunoSEQ Assay, a bias-controlled multiplex PCR. In the original analysis: The number of nucleated cells in each sample was estimated from the amplification of reference gene primers within the assay. To quantify the absolute abundance of each unique TCRbeta CDR3 rearrangement, sequence reads were collapsed and filtered. For each sample, productive Simpson clonality was calculated as the square root of Simpson's diversity index over productive rearrangements. Imported from immuneACCESS, the table was reduced by TCRdb to in-frame sequences with V and J called. These copies leave out some clones; in studies compared against another copy, an unresolved V gene accounts for under half, and the cause of the remainder is not known. The V and J calls and clone size come from that table; D and trimming were worked out from the DNA. The table for this sample lists roughly 76,000 clones; roughly 85% of them were counted only once. The leading ten clones occupy more than 7.5% of the sample.

The CDR3 runs 14 residues from the cysteine to the phenylalanine. Only the CDR3 region is kept as DNA, spanning 42 bases read in frame from base 1. The germline V gene supplies CDR1 SNHLY and CDR2 FYNNEI. The germline V end is reduced by 5 bases and the J end by 3 bases; junction bases left unmatched: 7. Each collaborating institution followed its own protocols to collect whole blood in K2EDTA tubes. Collaborator samples were shipped for TCRbeta analysis as frozen whole blood, isolated PBMCs, or DNA extracted from either sample type. The chain uses TRBV2 and TRBJ2-7, with 7 bases aligning to TRBD2. This sequence was found in a man between 25 and 39 years old with acute or convalescent COVID-19. Sequencing was carried out using peripheral blood. The CDR3 corresponds to CASSRTGTIYEQYF. The DNA sequence reads TGTGCCAGCAGTCGGACCGGGACTATCTACGAGCAGTACTTC.